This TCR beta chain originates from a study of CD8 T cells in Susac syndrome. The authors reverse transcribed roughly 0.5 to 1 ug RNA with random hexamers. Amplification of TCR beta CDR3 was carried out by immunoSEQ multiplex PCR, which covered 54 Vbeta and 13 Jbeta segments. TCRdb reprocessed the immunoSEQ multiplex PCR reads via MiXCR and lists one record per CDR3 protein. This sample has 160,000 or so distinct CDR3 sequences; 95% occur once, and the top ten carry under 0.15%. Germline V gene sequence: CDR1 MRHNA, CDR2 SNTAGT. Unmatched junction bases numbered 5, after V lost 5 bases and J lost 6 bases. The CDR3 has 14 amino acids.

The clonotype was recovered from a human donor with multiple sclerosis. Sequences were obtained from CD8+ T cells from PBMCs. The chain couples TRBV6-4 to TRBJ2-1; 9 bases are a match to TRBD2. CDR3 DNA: TGTGCCAGCAGTCAGACTAGCGGACCCAATGAGCAGTTCTTC. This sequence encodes CASSQTSGPNEQFF.